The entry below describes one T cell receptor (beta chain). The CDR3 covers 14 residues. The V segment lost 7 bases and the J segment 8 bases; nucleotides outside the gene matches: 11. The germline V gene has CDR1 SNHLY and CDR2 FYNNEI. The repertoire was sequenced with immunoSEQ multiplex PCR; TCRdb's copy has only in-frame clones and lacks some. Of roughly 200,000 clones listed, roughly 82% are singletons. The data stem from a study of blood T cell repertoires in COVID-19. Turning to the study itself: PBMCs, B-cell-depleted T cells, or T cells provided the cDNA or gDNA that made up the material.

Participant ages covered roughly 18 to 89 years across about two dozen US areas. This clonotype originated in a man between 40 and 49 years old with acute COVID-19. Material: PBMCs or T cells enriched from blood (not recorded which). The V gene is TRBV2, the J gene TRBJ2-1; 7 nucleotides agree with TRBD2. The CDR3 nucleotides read TGTGCCAGCATGCCGGGGGAGGGCCAGGATGAGCAGTTCTTC. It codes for CASMPGEGQDEQFF.